This T cell receptor beta chain was recovered during a study of early T cells in non-severe SARS-CoV-2 infection (dated by TCRdb to the early 2020s). Looking at the study overall: Because TCR sequencing was done on bulk RNA from unsorted whole blood, the alpha and beta chains could not be paired. Overall study results and their limits: VDJdb matching was skewed toward anti-spike CD8 responses, so virus-specific expansions were likely underestimated and private and CD4 specificities were missed.

Preparation of the library involved 5' RACE. Sequenced on a NextSeq 500. Unique molecular identifiers were attached to individual cDNA molecules in the TCR library protocol so that sequencing error and PCR bias could be corrected. Sequencing covered both TCR alpha and beta chains, and within each sample the abundances of alpha and beta sequences were tightly co-correlated. Per the original workflow: Decombinator V4 was used to annotate TCR sequences for V gene, J gene and CDR3. Expanded TCRs were defined as changing significantly between any two time points under a Poisson model with p below 0.0001. Abundances of TCRs were expressed as counts per million after normalisation to the total number of TCRs sequenced in each sample. MAIT TCRs were defined by TRAV1-2 paired with TRAJ12, TRAJ20 or TRAJ33, and iNKT TCRs by TRAV10 paired with TRAJ18. VDJdb, accessed on 1 November 2021, was searched for TCRs annotated for CMV, EBV and SARS-CoV-2, and TCRs annotated for more than one antigen were excluded. TCRdb passed the public sequencing reads through fastp at Q25 and MiXCR, retaining productive beta sequences. Entries that share a CDR3 protein sequence are merged under the most common genes and DNA. TCRdb, rather than the study authors, made the V and J calls. The table for this sample lists 75,000 to 100,000 distinct CDR3 sequences; around an eighth of them were counted only once. Of the sample, around 7% is held by the ten largest clones.

Remarks on this clonotype: Its target antigen remains unknown. A junction end diverges from the germline sequence, so it may reflect a read error.

The germline V gene provides CDR1 ENHRY and CDR2 SYGVKD. From its cysteine to its phenylalanine, the CDR3 spans 17 amino acids. The kept DNA is CDR3 alone, 51 bases in frame from the first base. A case-control design nested within a healthcare worker cohort in London, UK, was used, with weekly nasopharyngeal swab PCR tests and blood sampling performed. Between 23 and 31 March 2020, the week of the UK lockdown, healthcare workers were enrolled and then followed up weekly for as long as 16 weeks. The receptor comes from an adult who was a healthcare worker with PCR-confirmed SARS-CoV-2 infection or an uninfected control (not recorded which). Recombination linked TRBV10-3 to TRBJ1-1; a weak D assignment points to TRBD1 (5 bases agree). What was sequenced was whole blood. The nucleotide sequence is given as TGTGCCAGCAGTTTATCTTTTTTGGGACGTACTAACACTGAAGCTTTCTTT. Its protein is CASSLSFLGRTNTEAFF.